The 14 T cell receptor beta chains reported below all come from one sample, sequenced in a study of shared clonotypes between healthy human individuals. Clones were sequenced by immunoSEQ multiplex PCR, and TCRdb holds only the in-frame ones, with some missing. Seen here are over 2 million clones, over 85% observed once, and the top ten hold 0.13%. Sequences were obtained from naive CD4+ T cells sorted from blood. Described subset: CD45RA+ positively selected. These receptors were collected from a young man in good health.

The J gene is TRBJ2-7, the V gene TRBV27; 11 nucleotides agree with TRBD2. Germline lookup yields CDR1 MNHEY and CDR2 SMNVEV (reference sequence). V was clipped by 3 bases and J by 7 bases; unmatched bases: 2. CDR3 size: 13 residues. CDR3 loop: CASSLLAGGEQYF. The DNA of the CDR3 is TGTGCCAGCAGTTTGCTAGCGGGAGGTGAGCAGTACTTC.

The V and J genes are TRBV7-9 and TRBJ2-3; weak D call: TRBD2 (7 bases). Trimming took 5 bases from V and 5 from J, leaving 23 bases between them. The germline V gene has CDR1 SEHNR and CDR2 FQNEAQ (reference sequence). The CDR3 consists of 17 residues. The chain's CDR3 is CASSQTLGRGAGDTQYF. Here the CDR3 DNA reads TGTGCCAGCAGCCAAACCCTCGGACGGGGGGCCGGAGATACGCAGTATTTT.

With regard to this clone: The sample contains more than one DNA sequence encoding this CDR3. As DNA, the CDR3 is TGTGCCAGCAGTTACTCTGTCCTTAGCAATCAGCCCCAGCATTTT. Its translation: CASSYSVLSNQPQHF. The V and J genes are TRBV6-6 and TRBJ1-5; D gene unclear. Trimming removed 0 bases at V and 0 bases at J, with 6 bases between. This CDR3 has 15 amino acids. Germline loops: CDR1 MNHNY, CDR2 SVGAGI (reference sequence).

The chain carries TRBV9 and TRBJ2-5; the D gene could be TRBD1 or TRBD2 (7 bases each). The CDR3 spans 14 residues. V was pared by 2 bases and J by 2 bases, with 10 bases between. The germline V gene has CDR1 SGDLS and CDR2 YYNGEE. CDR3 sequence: CASSVRGGQETQYF. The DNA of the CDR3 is TGTGCCAGCAGCGTCAGGGGGGGTCAAGAGACCCAGTACTTC.

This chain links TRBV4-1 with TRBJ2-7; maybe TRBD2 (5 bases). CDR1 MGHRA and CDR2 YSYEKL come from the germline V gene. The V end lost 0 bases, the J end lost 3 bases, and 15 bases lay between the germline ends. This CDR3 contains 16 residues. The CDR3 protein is CASSQDEVGAVYEQYF. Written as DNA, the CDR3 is TGCGCCAGCAGCCAAGATGAGGTAGGAGCGGTCTACGAGCAGTACTTC.

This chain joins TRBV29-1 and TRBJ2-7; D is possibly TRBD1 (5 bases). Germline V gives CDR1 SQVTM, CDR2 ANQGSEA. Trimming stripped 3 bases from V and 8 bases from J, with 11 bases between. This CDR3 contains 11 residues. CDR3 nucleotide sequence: TGCAGCGTTGAGAAGGACAATCAGCAGTACTTC. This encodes CSVEKDNQQYF.

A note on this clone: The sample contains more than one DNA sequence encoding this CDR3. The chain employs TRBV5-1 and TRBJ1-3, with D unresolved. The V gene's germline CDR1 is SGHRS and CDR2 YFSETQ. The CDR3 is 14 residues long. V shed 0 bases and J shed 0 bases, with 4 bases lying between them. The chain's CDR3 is CASSLGDSGNTIYF. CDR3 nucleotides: TGCGCCAGCAGCTTGGGTGACTCTGGAAACACCATATATTTT.

Written as DNA, the CDR3 is TGTGCCAGCAGCGACGGCGTGGGCACTGAAGCTTTCTTT. Translation: CASSDGVGTEAFF. V is TRBV9 and J is TRBJ1-1; no reliable D call. Between the trimmed V and J ends, which lost 3 bases and 4 bases, there was a span of 10 bases. The germline V gene has CDR1 SGDLS and CDR2 YYNGEE. CDR3 length: 13 amino acids.

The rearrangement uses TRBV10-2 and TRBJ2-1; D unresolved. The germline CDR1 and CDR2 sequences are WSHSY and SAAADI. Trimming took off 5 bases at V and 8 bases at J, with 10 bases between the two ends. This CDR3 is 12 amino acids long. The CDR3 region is CASSSLADEQFF. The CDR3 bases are TGCGCCAGCAGTTCACTGGCAGATGAGCAGTTCTTC.

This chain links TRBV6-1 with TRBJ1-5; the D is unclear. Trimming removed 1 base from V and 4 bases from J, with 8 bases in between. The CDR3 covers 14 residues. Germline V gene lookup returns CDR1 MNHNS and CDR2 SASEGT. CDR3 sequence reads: CASSEDWGNQPQHF. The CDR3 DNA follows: TGTGCCAGCAGTGAAGATTGGGGAAATCAGCCCCAGCATTTT.

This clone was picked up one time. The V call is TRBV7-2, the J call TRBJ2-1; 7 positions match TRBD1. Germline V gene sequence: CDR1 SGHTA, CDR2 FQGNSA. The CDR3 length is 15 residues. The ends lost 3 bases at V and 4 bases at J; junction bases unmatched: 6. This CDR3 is CASSLEGGRYNEQFF. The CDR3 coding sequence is TGTGCCAGCAGCTTGGAAGGGGGCAGGTACAATGAGCAGTTCTTC. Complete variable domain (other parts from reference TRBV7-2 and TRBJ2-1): GAGVSQSPSNKVTEKGKDVELRCDPISGHTALYWYRQSLGQGLEFLIYFQGNSAPDKSGLPSDRFSAERTGGSVSTLTIQRTQQEDSAVYLCASSLEGGRYNEQFFGPGTRLTVL.

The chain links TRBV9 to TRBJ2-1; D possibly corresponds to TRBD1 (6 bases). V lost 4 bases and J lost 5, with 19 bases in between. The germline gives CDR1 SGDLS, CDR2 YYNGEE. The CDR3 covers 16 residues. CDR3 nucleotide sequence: TGTGCCAGCAGCCCCCAGACAGGCCTCAGGGACAATGAGCAGTTCTTC. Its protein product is CASSPQTGLRDNEQFF.

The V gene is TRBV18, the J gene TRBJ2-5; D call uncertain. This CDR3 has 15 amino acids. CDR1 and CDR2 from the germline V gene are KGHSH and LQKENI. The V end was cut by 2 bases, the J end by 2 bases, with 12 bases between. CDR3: CASSPSRREQETQYF. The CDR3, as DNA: TGTGCCAGCTCACCAAGTAGGCGTGAACAAGAGACCCAGTACTTC. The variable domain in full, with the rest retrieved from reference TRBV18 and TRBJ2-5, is NAGVMQNPRHLVRRRGQEARLRCSPMKGHSHVYWYRQLPEEGLKFMVYLQKENIIDESGMPKERFSAEFPKEGPSILRIQQVVRGDSAAYFCASSPSRREQETQYFGPGTRLLVL.

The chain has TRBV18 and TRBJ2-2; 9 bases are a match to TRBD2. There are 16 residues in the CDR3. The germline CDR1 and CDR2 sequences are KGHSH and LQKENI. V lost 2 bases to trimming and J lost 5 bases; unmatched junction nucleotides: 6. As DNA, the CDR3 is TGTGCCAGCTCACCAGCCCTAGCGGGAAGTACCGGGGAGCTGTTTTTT. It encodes CASSPALAGSTGELFF.